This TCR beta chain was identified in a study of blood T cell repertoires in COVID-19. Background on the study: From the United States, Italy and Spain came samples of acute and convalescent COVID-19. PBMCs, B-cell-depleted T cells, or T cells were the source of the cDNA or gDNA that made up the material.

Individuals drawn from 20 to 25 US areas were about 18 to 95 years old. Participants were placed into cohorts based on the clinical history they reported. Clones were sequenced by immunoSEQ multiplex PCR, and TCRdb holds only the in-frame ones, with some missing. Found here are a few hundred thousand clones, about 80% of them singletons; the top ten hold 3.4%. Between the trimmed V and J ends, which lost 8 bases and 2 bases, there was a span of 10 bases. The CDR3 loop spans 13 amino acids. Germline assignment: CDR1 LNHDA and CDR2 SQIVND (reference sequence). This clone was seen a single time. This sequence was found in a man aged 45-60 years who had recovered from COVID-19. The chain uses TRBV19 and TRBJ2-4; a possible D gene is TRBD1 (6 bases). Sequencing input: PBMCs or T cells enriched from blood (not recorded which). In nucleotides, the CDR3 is TGTGCCAGTTCCACAGGGCCCAAAAACATTCAGTACTTC. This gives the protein CASSTGPKNIQYF. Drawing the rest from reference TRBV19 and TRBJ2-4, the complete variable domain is DGGITQSPKYLFRKEGQNVTLSCEQNLNHDAMYWYRQDPGQGLRLIYYSQIVNDFQKGDIAEGYSVSREKKESFPLTVTSAQKNPTAFYLCASSTGPKNIQYFGAGTRLSVL.